The present T cell receptor beta chain was sequenced within a study of T cell responses to AZD1222 COVID-19 vaccine. Notes on the study in general: An increase in Spike-specific TCR breadth and depth was observed after two AZD1222 doses. Most donors were white British and more were female, and clonal diversity was possibly underestimated. Only 5 to 7 AZD1222 recipients tested seropositive at baseline. In the spike-specific TCR repertoire, nearly half reportedly target unmutated variant regions.

With regard to this clone: Its antigen is unidentified.

Produced via immunoSEQ multiplex PCR; TCRdb's table is partial and in-frame only. The profile covers 90,000 to 120,000 clones, with about 89% appearing a single time and over 15% taken by the ten largest. Specimen: peripheral blood, collected on day 0 of AZD1222 vaccination. The source of this sequence is an adult in good health.

In nucleotides, the CDR3 is TGTGCCATCAGTGAGTCGGCACAGTACGGGCATAACTATGGCTACACCTTC. Residues: CAISESAQYGHNYGYTF. This chain joins TRBV10-3 and TRBJ1-2, with D uncertain. Deletions cut 0 bases from V and 1 base from J, with 15 bases between. Germline-derived CDR1 and CDR2 are ENHRY and SYGVKD. The CDR3 spans 17 residues.